What follows are 13 T cell receptor beta chains derived from one specimen sequenced in a study of radiation and T cells in renal cell carcinoma. Time point here: blood 4 weeks post-SBRT, at nephrectomy. Treatment described: 15 Gy SBRT to primary tumor, nephrectomy 4 weeks later. Data came from immunoSEQ multiplex PCR; TCRdb stores just in-frame clones and leaves some out. The table lists approximately 85,000 clones, nearly 90% of them singletons. The sample consisted of blood, taken from a patient whose treatment included radiotherapy and nephrectomy. Receptors originate from a woman between 65 and 79 years old with renal cell carcinoma.

V gene TRBV5-1 combines with J gene TRBJ2-3, with 8 bases that match TRBD2. Germline V lookup: CDR1 SGHRS, CDR2 YFSETQ. Unmatched junction bases numbered 11, after V lost 4 bases and J lost 4 bases. The CDR3 is made up of 16 amino acids. In DNA, the CDR3 is TGCGCCAGCAGCCTAGTTTCCGGGACTAGACCAGATACGCAGTATTTT. It encodes CASSLVSGTRPDTQYF.

In nucleotides, the CDR3 is TGTGCCAGCAGTGAGCCAGGGAGTAGCACCGGGGAGCTGTTTTTT. It is translated as CASSEPGSSTGELFF. The chain uses TRBV2 and TRBJ2-2; D may be TRBD1 or TRBD2 (5 bases each). V was trimmed by 3 bases and J by 4 bases, leaving 12 bases between them. The CDR3 covers 15 residues. Germline-derived CDR1 and CDR2 are SNHLY and FYNNEI.

The genes are TRBV7-2 and TRBJ1-2, with unresolved D. CDR3 size: 17 residues. V was pared by 1 base and J by 0 bases, with 15 bases between. In germline, CDR1 is SGHTA, CDR2 FQGNSA. The CDR3 loop reads CASSLEVSRRTNYGYTF. The CDR3 DNA reads TGTGCCAGCAGCTTAGAAGTATCGCGAAGGACTAACTATGGCTACACCTTC.

The V gene is TRBV6-4, the J gene TRBJ2-3; TRBD2 aligns across 7 bases. The CDR3 has 16 amino acids. Germline CDR1 reads MRHNA; CDR2 reads SNTAGT. The V segment lost 2 bases and the J segment 0 bases; nucleotides outside the gene matches: 5. The CDR3 DNA reads as TGTGCCAGCAGTGACGGCGGGGGAGGTAGCACAGATACGCAGTATTTT. Translating gives CASSDGGGGSTDTQYF.

V and J are TRBV15 and TRBJ2-5; either TRBD1 or TRBD2 may fit D (6 bases each). CDR3 size: 14 residues. Germline lookup yields CDR1 LNHNV and CDR2 YYDKDF (reference sequence). Trimming left V 3 bases short and J 3 bases short, with 11 bases between. CDR3 in amino acids: CATSRARGEETQYF. The CDR3 region has the DNA TGTGCCACCAGCAGGGCTAGGGGGGAAGAGACCCAGTACTTC.

This clone has at least ten counts. The chain has TRBV9 and TRBJ1-3, with TRBD1 matching 8 bases. The germline V gene encodes CDR1 SGDLS and CDR2 YYNGEE. V shed 4 bases and J 4 bases; nucleotides not matched to a gene: 4. There are 14 residues in the CDR3. CDR3 in amino acids: CASSPGTGGNTIYF. The CDR3 DNA follows: TGTGCCAGCAGCCCGGGGACAGGAGGAAACACCATATATTTT.

The chain carries TRBV7-9 and TRBJ2-5, with 12 bases matching TRBD2. The CDR3 contains 15 residues. V was clipped by 6 bases and J by 2 bases; unmatched bases: 4. The V gene's germline CDR1 is SEHNR and CDR2 FQNEAQ (reference sequence). As DNA, the CDR3 is TGTGCCAGCAGTCCTAGCGGGGGGGTTCAAGAGACCCAGTACTTC. Translation: CASSPSGGVQETQYF. Full variable domain (remainder filled in from reference TRBV7-9 and TRBJ2-5): DTGVSQNPRHKITKRGQNVTFRCDPISEHNRLYWYRQTLGQGPEFLTYFQNEAQLEKSRLLSDRFSAERPKGSFSTLEIQRTEQGDSAMYLCASSPSGGVQETQYFGPGTRLLVL.

The rearrangement uses TRBV5-6 and TRBJ1-1; D gene uncertain. Trimming removed 0 bases from V and 4 bases from J, with 13 bases in between. CDR1 and CDR2 from the germline V gene are SGHDT and YYEEEE. This CDR3 has 15 residues. CDR3 in amino acids: CASSLAARKSTEAFF. The CDR3 DNA is TGTGCCAGCAGCTTGGCGGCTCGGAAGTCCACTGAAGCTTTCTTT.

The chain couples TRBV6-6 to TRBJ1-6; 7 bases agree with TRBD1. This CDR3 has 15 residues. The V gene's germline CDR1 is MNHNY and CDR2 SVGAGI (reference sequence). V shed 5 bases and J 7 bases; nucleotides not matched to a gene: 8. The CDR3 nucleotides read TGTGCCAGCAGTGACACAGGGGAGGTCAATTCACCCCTCCACTTT. Protein sequence: CASSDTGEVNSPLHF.

This chain links TRBV28 with TRBJ2-1; D is perhaps TRBD1 (6 bases). Germline V CDR1 and CDR2: MDHEN, SYDVKM. The length of the CDR3 is 14 residues. Trimming removed 3 bases from V and 7 bases from J, with 13 bases in between. The CDR3, as DNA: TGTGCCAGCAGTTTCCCTTGGGGGCGGAATGAGCAGTTCTTC. Its protein product is CASSFPWGRNEQFF.

This rearrangement joins TRBV6-6 to TRBJ2-1, with 9 bases aligning to TRBD2. The CDR3 is made up of 14 amino acids. Trimming took 5 bases from V and 4 from J; bases not matched to a gene: 3. The germline V gene encodes CDR1 MNHNY and CDR2 SVGAGI (reference sequence). This CDR3 is CASSGLAGYNEQFF. CDR3 DNA sequence: TGTGCCAGCAGTGGTCTAGCGGGGTACAATGAGCAGTTCTTC.

This CDR3 reads CASFGGATGGAFF. The CDR3 DNA reads TGTGCCAGCTTCGGAGGGGCCACAGGCGGGGCTTTCTTT. V and J are TRBV2 and TRBJ1-1; D might be TRBD1 (5 bases). The V gene lost 8 bases and the J gene lost 11 bases, with 21 bases spanning the gap. This CDR3 is 13 amino acids long. The germline CDR1 and CDR2 sequences are SNHLY and FYNNEI.

The chain has TRBV14 and TRBJ2-3; perhaps TRBD2 as D (6 bases). CDR3 length equals 14 residues. Germline V gene sequence: CDR1 SGHDN, CDR2 FVKESK. V was clipped by 4 bases and J by 4 bases, with 12 bases between them. Written as DNA, the CDR3 is TGTGCCAGCAGCCCCAGACTAGGCCCAGATACGCAGTATTTT. It is translated as CASSPRLGPDTQYF.